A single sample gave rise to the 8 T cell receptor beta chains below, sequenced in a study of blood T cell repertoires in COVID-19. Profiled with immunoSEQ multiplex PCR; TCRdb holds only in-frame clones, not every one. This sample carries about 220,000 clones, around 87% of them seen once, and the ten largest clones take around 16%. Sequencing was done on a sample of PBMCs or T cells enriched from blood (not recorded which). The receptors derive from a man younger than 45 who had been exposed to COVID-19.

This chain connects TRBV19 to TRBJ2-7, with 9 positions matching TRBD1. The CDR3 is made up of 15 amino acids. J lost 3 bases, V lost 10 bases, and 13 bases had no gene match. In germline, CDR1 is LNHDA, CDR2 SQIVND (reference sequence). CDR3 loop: CANHTDRGEDYEQYF. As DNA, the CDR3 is TGTGCCAACCACACCGACAGGGGGGAAGACTACGAGCAGTACTTC. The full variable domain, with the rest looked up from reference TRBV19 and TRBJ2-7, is DGGITQSPKYLFRKEGQNVTLSCEQNLNHDAMYWYRQDPGQGLRLIYYSQIVNDFQKGDIAEGYSVSREKKESFPLTVTSAQKNPTAFYLCANHTDRGEDYEQYFGPGTRLTVT.

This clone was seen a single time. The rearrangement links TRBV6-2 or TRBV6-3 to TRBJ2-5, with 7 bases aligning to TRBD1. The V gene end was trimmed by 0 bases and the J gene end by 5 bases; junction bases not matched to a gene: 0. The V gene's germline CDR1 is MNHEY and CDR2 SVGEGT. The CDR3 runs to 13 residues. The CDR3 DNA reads TGTGCCAGCAGTTACTCGGACAGGGAGACCCAGTACTTC. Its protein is CASSYSDRETQYF.

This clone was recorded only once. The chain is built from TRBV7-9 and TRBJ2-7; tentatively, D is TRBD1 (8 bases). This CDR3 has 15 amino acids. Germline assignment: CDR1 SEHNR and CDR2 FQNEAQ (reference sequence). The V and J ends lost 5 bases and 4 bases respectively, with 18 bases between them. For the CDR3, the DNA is TGTGCCAGCAGCCGTACGTCACAGGGGGGGTACGAGCAGTACTTC. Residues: CASSRTSQGGYEQYF.

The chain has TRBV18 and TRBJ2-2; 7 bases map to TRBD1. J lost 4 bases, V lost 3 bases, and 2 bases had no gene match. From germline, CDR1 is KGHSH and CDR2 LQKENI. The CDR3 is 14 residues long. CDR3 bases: TGTGCCAGCTCACCGGGACAGCGCACCGGGGAGCTGTTTTTT. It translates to CASSPGQRTGELFF.

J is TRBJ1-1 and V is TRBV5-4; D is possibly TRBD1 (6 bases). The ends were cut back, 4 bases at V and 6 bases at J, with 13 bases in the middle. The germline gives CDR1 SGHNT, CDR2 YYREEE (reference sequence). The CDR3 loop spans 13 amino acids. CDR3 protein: CASSHYRAPEAFF. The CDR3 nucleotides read TGTGCCAGCAGCCATTACAGGGCCCCTGAAGCTTTCTTT.

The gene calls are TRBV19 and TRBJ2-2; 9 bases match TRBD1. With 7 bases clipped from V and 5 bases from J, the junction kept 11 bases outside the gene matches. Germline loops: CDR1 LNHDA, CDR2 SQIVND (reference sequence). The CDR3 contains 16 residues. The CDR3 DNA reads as TGTGCCAGTATGGGAACCGGGACAGGGCGTACCGGGGAGCTGTTTTTT. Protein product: CASMGTGTGRTGELFF.

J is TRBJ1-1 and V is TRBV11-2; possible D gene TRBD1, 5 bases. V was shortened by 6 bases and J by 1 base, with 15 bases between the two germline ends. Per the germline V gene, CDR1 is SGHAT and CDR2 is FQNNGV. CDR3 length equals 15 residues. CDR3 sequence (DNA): TGTGCCAGCAGTCGGACCAGGGTAGGGAACACTGAAGCTTTCTTT. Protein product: CASSRTRVGNTEAFF. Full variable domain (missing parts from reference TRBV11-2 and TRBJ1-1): EAGVAQSPRYKIIEKRQSVAFWCNPISGHATLYWYQQILGQGPKLLIQFQNNGVVDDSQLPKDRFSAERLKGVDSTLKIQPAKLEDSAVYLCASSRTRVGNTEAFFGQGTRLTVV.

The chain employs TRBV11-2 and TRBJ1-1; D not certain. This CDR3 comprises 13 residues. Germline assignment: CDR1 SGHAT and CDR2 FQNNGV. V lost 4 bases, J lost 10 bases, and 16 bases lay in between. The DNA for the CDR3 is TGTGCCAGCAGCTCCGACCGTAAGCCAGGAGCTTTCTTT. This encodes CASSSDRKPGAFF.